These 23 T cell receptor beta chains came from one sample sequenced in a study of blood T cell repertoires in COVID-19. TCRdb's table, derived via immunoSEQ multiplex PCR, lists solely in-frame clones and lacks some. The sample consists of approximately 260,000 clones, roughly 80% of them appearing once. The material sequenced was peripheral blood. The receptors derive from a woman in her sixties or seventies with active or convalescent COVID-19.

This clone was seen a single time. The chain links TRBV19 to TRBJ1-2; TRBD1 agrees at 9 bases. With 4 bases clipped from V and 2 bases from J, the junction kept 11 bases outside the gene matches. This CDR3 has 17 amino acids. Germline V lookup: CDR1 LNHDA, CDR2 SQIVND (reference sequence). CDR3 coding DNA: TGTGCCAGTAGTACCTCCGGGACAGGGATCGGGAACTATGGCTACACCTTC. As protein: CASSTSGTGIGNYGYTF.

The chain couples TRBV4-1 to TRBJ2-3, with 8 bases identical to TRBD2. This CDR3 comprises 16 residues. V shed 1 base and J 4 bases; nucleotides not matched to a gene: 7. CDR1 and CDR2 from the germline V gene are MGHRA and YSYEKL. The CDR3 coding sequence is TGCGCCAGCAGCCAAGTGGAGGCCGGGGGGGCAGATACGCAGTATTTT. Translating gives CASSQVEAGGADTQYF.

The rearrangement links TRBV9 to TRBJ2-7; D uncertain. This CDR3 comprises 14 residues. V lost 4 bases to trimming and J lost 2 bases, with 13 bases between them. The germline gives CDR1 SGDLS, CDR2 YYNGEE. The CDR3 nucleotides read TGTGCCAGCAGCCCGCCCAGTGCCACCTACGAGCAGTACTTC. This codes for CASSPPSATYEQYF. Supplemented by reference TRBV9 and TRBJ2-7, the full variable domain reads DSGVTQTPKHLITATGQRVTLRCSPRSGDLSVYWYQQSLDQGLQFLIQYYNGEERAKGNILERFSAQQFPDLHSELNLSSLELGDSALYFCASSPPSATYEQYFGPGTRLTVT.

The chain links TRBV19 to TRBJ1-5, with D possibly matching TRBD1 (6 bases). The germline gives CDR1 LNHDA, CDR2 SQIVND (reference sequence). V gave up 2 bases and J gave up 0 bases, with 11 bases separating them. The CDR3 is 16 residues long. The chain's CDR3 is CASSIRGTLSNQPQHF. CDR3 sequence (DNA): TGTGCCAGTAGTATAAGAGGGACACTTAGCAATCAGCCCCAGCATTTT.

This sequence joins TRBV7-3 and TRBJ2-1, with D possibly TRBD1 on 6 matching bases. The V gene's germline CDR1 is SGHTA and CDR2 FQGTGA. Trimming stripped 5 bases from V and 3 bases from J, with 20 bases between. This CDR3 has 17 residues. The DNA of the CDR3 is TGTGCCAGCAGCCCCCGTGGGCAGGGGATAGACTACAATGAGCAGTTCTTC. Amino acids: CASSPRGQGIDYNEQFF. Filled out from reference TRBV7-3 and TRBJ2-1, the complete variable domain reads GAGVSQTPSNKVTEKGKYVELRCDPISGHTALYWYRQSLGQGPEFLIYFQGTGAADDSGLPNDRFFAVRPEGSVSTLKIQRTERGDSAVYLCASSPRGQGIDYNEQFFGPGTRLTVL.

A few counts support this clone. This chain links TRBV6-2 or TRBV6-3 with TRBJ1-5; TRBD1 aligns across 9 bases. The J segment lost 3 bases and the V segment lost 4 bases, leaving 7 bases of the junction unmatched. This CDR3 region has 16 residues. Germline CDR1 reads MNHEY; CDR2 reads SVGEGT. The CDR3 is CASSSRTGVTNQPQHF. The CDR3 region has the DNA TGTGCCAGCAGTTCCCGGACAGGGGTCACCAATCAGCCCCAGCATTTT.

The chain couples TRBV4-2 to TRBJ2-3; TRBD2 matches 15 bases. CDR1 and CDR2 (germline): LGHNA, YNFKEQ. V shed 4 bases, J shed 3 bases, and the junction held 2 bases outside the gene matches. The CDR3 covers 16 residues. CDR3 coding DNA: TGTGCCAGCAGCCCCGGACTAGCGGGGGGGACAGATACGCAGTATTTT. Translated: CASSPGLAGGTDTQYF.

V is TRBV19 and J is TRBJ1-1; possibly TRBD1 for D (6 bases). The germline CDR1 and CDR2 sequences are LNHDA and SQIVND (reference sequence). V gave up 6 bases and J gave up 1 base, with 15 bases separating them. The length of the CDR3 is 15 residues. DNA for the CDR3: TGTGCCAGTAGGCTACAGGGTGTTCGGAACACTGAAGCTTTCTTT. Translating gives CASRLQGVRNTEAFF.

The chain has TRBV6-2 or TRBV6-3 and TRBJ1-5; weak D call: TRBD1 (6 bases). This CDR3 region has 18 residues. V lost 0 bases, J lost 7 bases, and 22 bases lay in between. In germline, CDR1 is MNHEY, CDR2 SVGEGT. CDR3 coding DNA: TGTGCCAGCAGTTACTCGGTCCCGAACCAGGGGACGGGGCAGCCCCAGCATTTT. It specifies CASSYSVPNQGTGQPQHF.

The rearrangement links TRBV5-4 to TRBJ2-5, with D possibly being TRBD2 (5 bases). Germline V gene lookup returns CDR1 SGHNT and CDR2 YYREEE (reference sequence). This CDR3 is 15 amino acids long. With 4 bases removed from V and 10 bases from J, the gap between germline ends came to 23 bases. CDR3 bases: TGTGCCAGCAGCCCCCGAACCGGGATAGGTGCGGGCCAGTACTTC. The encoded protein is CASSPRTGIGAGQYF.

The chain has TRBV6-2 or TRBV6-3 and TRBJ2-7; a possible D gene is TRBD2 (5 bases). Germline V lookup: CDR1 MNHEY, CDR2 SVGEGT. The germline V and J ends were trimmed by 5 bases and 3 bases, with 11 bases remaining between them. This CDR3 region has 13 residues. The CDR3 region has the DNA TGTGCCAGCAGTGCCGGGATCATCTACGAGCAGTACTTC. This encodes CASSAGIIYEQYF.

As DNA, the CDR3 is TGTGCCAGCTCACATTGGACAGAAGAGACCCAGTACTTC. This codes for CASSHWTEETQYF. The V call is TRBV18, the J call TRBJ2-5, with D perhaps TRBD1 (6 bases). From germline, CDR1 is KGHSH and CDR2 LQKENI. The V and J ends lost 4 bases and 3 bases respectively, with 9 bases between them. The CDR3 has 13 residues.

This clone was seen a few times. The V gene is TRBV19, the J gene TRBJ1-5; D remains unclear. The germline CDR1 and CDR2 sequences are LNHDA and SQIVND (reference sequence). The CDR3 is 15 amino acids. Trimming took 5 bases from V and 0 from J, leaving 11 bases between them. CDR3 region: CASSPYRASNQPQHF. CDR3 nucleotide sequence: TGTGCCAGTAGTCCCTACAGAGCTAGCAATCAGCCCCAGCATTTT.

CDR3 in amino acids: CASSLSGGKQEQYF. The CDR3 coding sequence is TGTGCCAGCAGTTTGTCAGGGGGTAAACAGGAGCAGTACTTC. The rearrangement joins TRBV28 to TRBJ2-7, with TRBD1 matching over 7 bases. Germline CDR1 MDHEN, CDR2 SYDVKM. The CDR3 length is 14 residues. V lost 3 bases, J lost 7 bases, and 9 bases stayed unmatched.

The CDR3 reads CASSLGRGGNQPQHF. The CDR3 DNA sequence: TGTGCCAGCAGCTTAGGAAGGGGCGGCAATCAGCCCCAGCATTTT. The chain combines TRBV13 with TRBJ1-5; a weak D match, TRBD1 (5 bases). Trimming took 0 bases from V and 2 from J, leaving 8 bases between them. Germline CDR1 and CDR2: PRHDT and FYEKMQ (reference sequence). CDR3 length: 15 residues.

The rearrangement joins TRBV6-5 to TRBJ1-6; TRBD1 agrees at 7 bases. The CDR3 runs 14 residues. Unmatched junction bases numbered 3, after V lost 5 bases and J lost 5 bases. Germline V gives CDR1 MNHEY, CDR2 SVGAGI. The CDR3 DNA follows: TGTGCCAGCAGTCGACAGGGAAATAATTCACCCCTCCACTTT. Its translation is CASSRQGNNSPLHF.

The CDR3 here is CAISALGQGDTEAFF. In DNA, the CDR3 is TGTGCCATCAGTGCGTTGGGACAAGGGGACACTGAAGCTTTCTTT. The V gene is TRBV10-3, the J gene TRBJ1-1; a possible D gene is TRBD1 (6 bases). The germline V gene has CDR1 ENHRY and CDR2 SYGVKD. With 4 bases removed from V and 3 bases from J, the gap between germline ends came to 15 bases. The CDR3 has 15 amino acids.

The chain joins TRBV7-9 to TRBJ1-2, with D hard to call. CDR1 and CDR2 from the germline V gene are SEHNR and FQNEAQ (reference sequence). Trimming pared 1 base from V and 6 bases from J, leaving 12 bases between. This CDR3 is 14 amino acids long. CDR3 nucleotide sequence: TGTGCCAGCAGCTTAGTCAGAAGCGGCGATGGCTACACCTTC. It yields the protein CASSLVRSGDGYTF.

J is TRBJ2-7 and V is TRBV9; a possible D gene is TRBD2 (6 bases). Germline V gene lookup returns CDR1 SGDLS and CDR2 YYNGEE. V was pared by 4 bases and J by 3 bases, with 17 bases between. The CDR3 has 15 amino acids. The CDR3 sequence is CASSSGGAENYEQYF. The CDR3 region has the DNA TGTGCCAGCAGCTCCGGGGGAGCAGAGAACTACGAGCAGTACTTC.

The rearrangement links TRBV6-2 or TRBV6-3 to TRBJ1-5, with a tentative D call TRBD1 (5 bases). The CDR3 is 18 residues long. Germline values: CDR1 MNHEY, CDR2 SVGEGT. Trimming cost V 2 bases and J 0 bases, with 17 bases left between them. CDR3: CASSYIQRGRGSNQPQHF. The CDR3 region has the DNA TGTGCCAGCAGTTACATCCAAAGGGGCAGAGGTAGCAATCAGCCCCAGCATTTT.

V is TRBV9 and J is TRBJ2-1; D uncertain. The ends were cut back, 0 bases at V and 12 bases at J, with 13 bases in the middle. There are 13 residues in the CDR3. Germline V CDR1 and CDR2: SGDLS, YYNGEE. The CDR3 reads CASSVGSGGGQFF. CDR3 sequence (DNA): TGTGCCAGCAGCGTAGGATCCGGTGGCGGGCAGTTCTTC.

This chain uses TRBV7-8 with TRBJ1-6; 9 bases are a match to TRBD1. V shed 0 bases and J 4 bases; nucleotides not matched to a gene: 1. Germline CDR1 SGHVS, CDR2 FQNEAQ. This CDR3 comprises 16 residues. The CDR3 is CASSLAGTGYNSPLHF. The CDR3 DNA reads as TGTGCCAGCAGCTTAGCAGGGACAGGGTATAATTCACCCCTCCACTTT.

This rearrangement joins TRBV6-5 to TRBJ1-1; the D is unclear. This CDR3 has 13 residues. V lost 4 bases, J lost 6 bases, and 12 bases lay in between. Germline CDR1 reads MNHEY; CDR2 reads SVGAGI. In DNA form, the CDR3 reads TGTGCCAGCAGTTCCCTAAATCGGGCTGAAGCTTTCTTT. It translates to CASSSLNRAEAFF.